This T cell receptor beta chain derives from a study of T-cell memory formation after mild COVID-19. TCRdb independently ran MiXCR on the 5' RACE reads; one entry per CDR3 protein. The sample includes 400,000 to 500,000 distinct CDR3 sequences, 20% of them seen just once. This CDR3 contains 14 residues. Germline V CDR1 and CDR2: MNHEY, SVGEGT. The junction had 8 bases not matched to a gene; V was cut back by 7 bases and J by 5 bases. As for this clonotype: Its antigen is not known.

Regarding the study as a whole: Still unconfirmed is whether the second-wave clones peaking on day 37 recognized SARS-CoV-2.

Source material: PBMCs or a T cell subset sorted from them (not recorded which). The chain couples TRBV6-2 or TRBV6-3 to TRBJ2-3; 8 positions agree with TRBD2. This TCR came from an adult woman who had mild COVID-19 (a few samples of this study predate the infection). Cell type and time point are not known. CDR3 sequence (DNA): TGTGCCAGCATCCCGCGGGGGGTTATAGATACGCAGTATTTT. Its protein product is CASIPRGVIDTQYF.